The 24 T cell receptor beta chains reported below all come from one sample, sequenced in a study of blood T cell repertoires in COVID-19. The method was immunoSEQ multiplex PCR; TCRdb's version includes in-frame clones alone and lacks a portion of them. Of 250,000 to 350,000 clones listed, around 80% are singletons. The sequenced sample was peripheral blood. The receptors were sampled from a woman aged 50 to 60 with acute or convalescent COVID-19.

The chain employs TRBV6-2 or TRBV6-3 and TRBJ2-3, with TRBD1 matching 7 bases. The length of the CDR3 is 14 residues. J was trimmed by 4 bases and V by 1 base; bases with no gene match: 2. Germline CDR1 is MNHEY and CDR2 is SVGEGT. The CDR3 DNA follows: TGTGCCAGCAGTTACTTCCAGGGGGCAGATACGCAGTATTTT. Residues: CASSYFQGADTQYF.

The rearrangement joins TRBV10-3 to TRBJ2-7; D possibly corresponds to TRBD2 (5 bases). Germline CDR1 is ENHRY and CDR2 is SYGVKD. The CDR3 extends over 12 amino acids. Trimming stripped 10 bases from V and 2 bases from J, with 12 bases between. The CDR3 DNA sequence: TGTGCCACCCGGACTGATACCTACGAGCAGTACTTC. The encoded protein is CATRTDTYEQYF.

CDR3 DNA: TGTGCCTGGAGTGTACACGGGGAAGAGACCCAGTACTTC. Its translation is CAWSVHGEETQYF. The chain has TRBV30 and TRBJ2-5; possibly TRBD2 for D (5 bases). Germline lookup yields CDR1 GTSNPN and CDR2 SVGIG (reference sequence). Trimming removed 0 bases at V and 3 bases at J, with 8 bases between. The CDR3 is 13 amino acids.

This chain connects TRBV9 to TRBJ2-2; TRBD1 matches 7 bases. The CDR3 is 17 residues long. Germline V gene lookup returns CDR1 SGDLS and CDR2 YYNGEE. The trim removed 1 base at V and 0 bases at J, leaving 6 bases unmatched. The CDR3 spells CASSVLGGSTNTGELFF. CDR3 in DNA: TGTGCCAGCAGCGTATTAGGGGGCTCGACGAACACCGGGGAGCTGTTTTTT.

V gene TRBV20-1 combines with J gene TRBJ1-6; 8 nucleotides line up with TRBD1. This CDR3 comprises 14 residues. Germline CDR1 and CDR2: DFQATT and SNEGSKA (reference sequence). V was pared by 3 bases and J by 6 bases, with 4 bases of the junction left unmatched. This CDR3 reads CSASLDRANSPLHF. The CDR3 nucleotides are TGCAGTGCTAGTTTGGACAGGGCTAATTCACCCCTCCACTTT.

V is TRBV5-1 and J is TRBJ2-1; no definite D call. In germline, CDR1 is SGHRS, CDR2 YFSETQ. The CDR3 loop spans 11 amino acids. The ends were cut back, 4 bases at V and 6 bases at J, with 5 bases in the middle. The CDR3 loop is CASSRGNEQFF. CDR3 DNA sequence: TGCGCCAGCAGCAGAGGCAATGAGCAGTTCTTC.

With respect to this clone: Additional DNA sequences in this sample encode the identical CDR3. The chain links TRBV5-4 to TRBJ2-2, with TRBD1 matching 10 bases. Germline lookup yields CDR1 SGHNT and CDR2 YYREEE (reference sequence). CDR3 length: 16 amino acids. J was trimmed by 1 base and V by 2 bases; bases with no gene match: 2. The CDR3 is CASSLRDRGNTGELFF. The CDR3 DNA reads as TGTGCCAGCAGCTTAAGGGACAGGGGGAACACCGGGGAGCTGTTTTTT.

The chain links TRBV6-5 to TRBJ2-7; D unclear. Germline values: CDR1 MNHEY, CDR2 SVGAGI. V lost 5 bases and J lost 2, with 10 bases in between. The CDR3 is 13 residues long. The CDR3 DNA reads as TGTGCCAGCAGTCGGCTAGGCCCCTACGAGCAGTACGTC. It specifies CASSRLGPYEQYV.

The chain employs TRBV19 and TRBJ1-5; D perhaps matches TRBD1 (5 bases). Germline V gives CDR1 LNHDA, CDR2 SQIVND (reference sequence). Trimming took 1 base from V and 7 from J, leaving 14 bases between them. The CDR3 runs to 15 residues. CDR3 nucleotide sequence: TGTGCCAGTAGTATAGGTCTCAGGGTTCCCCAGCCCCAGCATTTT. Encoded protein: CASSIGLRVPQPQHF.

The V and J genes are TRBV7-2 and TRBJ1-5; possible D gene TRBD1, 5 bases. CDR1 and CDR2 (germline): SGHTA, FQGNSA. The CDR3 sequence is 15 residues long. The V and J ends lost 1 base and 4 bases respectively, with 11 bases between them. The CDR3 reads CASSLVRGPNQPQHF. As DNA, the CDR3 is TGTGCCAGCAGCTTAGTTAGGGGCCCTAATCAGCCCCAGCATTTT.

The chain joins TRBV6-2 or TRBV6-3 to TRBJ2-2, with TRBD2 matching over 8 bases. The CDR3 runs 15 residues. Losses at the gene ends were 2 bases for V and 4 bases for J; bases not matched to a gene: 3. Germline loops: CDR1 MNHEY, CDR2 SVGEGT. CDR3 sequence: CASSYETSGTGELFF. The CDR3 DNA is TGTGCCAGCAGTTACGAAACTAGCGGCACCGGGGAGCTGTTTTTT.

This sequence joins TRBV25-1 and TRBJ2-7, with 7 bases lining up with TRBD2. The CDR3 covers 11 residues. CDR1 and CDR2 (germline): MGHDK, SYGVNS. V lost 6 bases, J lost 7 bases, and 3 bases stayed unmatched. CDR3 amino acids: CASREAGEQYF. As DNA, the CDR3 is TGTGCCAGCAGAGAAGCGGGAGAGCAGTACTTC.

The chain combines TRBV2 with TRBJ1-2; the D gene is possibly TRBD1 (5 bases). The V and J ends lost 7 bases and 5 bases respectively, with 11 bases between them. Germline loops: CDR1 SNHLY, CDR2 FYNNEI. This CDR3 comprises 12 residues. The DNA of the CDR3 is TGTGCCAGCACTCAGGGCCAATATGGCTACACCTTC. Translation gives CASTQGQYGYTF.

This rearrangement joins TRBV10-3 to TRBJ2-2; D not certain. Germline-derived CDR1 and CDR2 are ENHRY and SYGVKD. The CDR3 spans 11 residues. Trimming pared 7 bases from V and 5 bases from J, leaving 5 bases between. CDR3 amino acids: CAITVTGELFF. Here the CDR3 DNA reads TGTGCCATCACGGTTACCGGGGAGCTGTTTTTT.

In regard to this clone: A junction boundary mismatches the germline segment, possibly from a read error. The chain uses TRBV6-4 and TRBJ1-1; no clear D. CDR3 size: 14 residues. Looked up from germline, CDR1 is MRHNA and CDR2 is SNTAGT. The CDR3 spells CASSDSNRNTEAFF. Written as DNA, the CDR3 is TGTGCCAGTAGTGACTCGAATAGGAACACTGAAGCTTTCTTT.

The chain employs TRBV30 and TRBJ2-5, with D unclear. Germline CDR1 reads GTSNPN; CDR2 reads SVGIG (reference sequence). Trimming shortened V by 4 bases and J by 2 bases, and 5 bases separated the two germline ends. The CDR3 is 11 amino acids. Here the CDR3 DNA reads TGTGCCTGGACCTTTCAAGAGACCCAGTACTTC. Its protein is CAWTFQETQYF.

The chain carries TRBV6-2 or TRBV6-3 and TRBJ2-7, with a tentative D call TRBD2 (6 bases). Germline V gives CDR1 MNHEY, CDR2 SVGEGT. The ends were cut back, 4 bases at V and 2 bases at J, with 27 bases in the middle. The CDR3 totals 19 residues. The CDR3 loop is CASSSSLARPSLATYEQYF. The CDR3 bases are TGTGCCAGCAGTTCCTCTCTAGCGCGACCGTCACTAGCCACCTACGAGCAGTACTTC.

The chain carries TRBV2 and TRBJ1-5; 9 nucleotides match TRBD1. Per the germline V gene, CDR1 is SNHLY and CDR2 is FYNNEI. The CDR3 length is 15 residues. Losses at the gene ends were 6 bases for V and 0 bases for J; bases not matched to a gene: 3. CDR3 sequence: CASSRDRASNQPQHF. CDR3 nucleotides: TGTGCCAGCAGCCGGGACAGGGCTAGCAATCAGCCCCAGCATTTT.

The genes are TRBV19 and TRBJ1-1; 7 bases are shared with TRBD1. J gave up 7 bases and V 6 bases, and 5 bases lay outside the gene matches. Germline CDR1 is LNHDA and CDR2 is SQIVND (reference sequence). The CDR3 contains 12 residues. CDR3 residues: CASRNRGNEAFF. For the CDR3, the DNA is TGTGCCAGTAGGAACAGGGGAAATGAAGCTTTCTTT. The full variable domain, completed using reference TRBV19 and TRBJ1-1, is DGGITQSPKYLFRKEGQNVTLSCEQNLNHDAMYWYRQDPGQGLRLIYYSQIVNDFQKGDIAEGYSVSREKKESFPLTVTSAQKNPTAFYLCASRNRGNEAFFGQGTRLTVV.

The chain recombines TRBV30 with TRBJ2-1; D not certain. CDR1 is GTSNPN and CDR2 is SVGIG in the germline V gene (reference sequence). CDR3 size: 11 residues. V was clipped by 5 bases and J by 4 bases, with 6 bases between them. CDR3 sequence (DNA): TGTGCCTGGTCTCCGTACAATGAGCAGTTCTTC. Translation: CAWSPYNEQFF.

The chain carries TRBV6-1 and TRBJ2-3, with 12 bases identical to TRBD2. This CDR3 contains 15 residues. V trimming: 6 bases; J trimming: 4 bases; junction bases outside the gene matches: 5. Per the germline V gene, CDR1 is MNHNS and CDR2 is SASEGT. DNA for the CDR3: TGTGCCAGCAGGACTAGCGGGAGTGTACCAGATACGCAGTATTTT. As protein: CASRTSGSVPDTQYF.

This chain connects TRBV13 to TRBJ2-3; TRBD2 matches 8 bases. With V trimmed by 4 bases and J by 2 bases, 8 bases remained unmatched. CDR1 PRHDT and CDR2 FYEKMQ come from the germline V gene (reference sequence). The CDR3 is 16 residues long. CDR3 amino acids: CASSYLAGTVTDTQYF. DNA of the CDR3: TGTGCCAGCAGCTACCTAGCGGGTACAGTCACAGATACGCAGTATTTT.

J is TRBJ1-6 and V is TRBV5-1, with D perhaps matching TRBD1 (5 bases). This CDR3 has 17 residues. Deletions cut 0 bases from V and 7 bases from J, with 17 bases between. Per the germline V gene, CDR1 is SGHRS and CDR2 is YFSETQ. CDR3 sequence (DNA): TGCGCCAGCAGCTTGGCCGCACTAAATTCAGGGAATTCACCCCTCCACTTT. Encoded protein: CASSLAALNSGNSPLHF. Supplemented by reference TRBV5-1 and TRBJ1-6, the full variable domain reads KAGVTQTPRYLIKTRGQQVTLSCSPISGHRSVSWYQQTPGQGLQFLFEYFSETQRNKGNFPGRFSGRQFSNSRSEMNVSTLELGDSALYLCASSLAALNSGNSPLHFGNGTRLTVT.

This rearrangement joins TRBV7-9 to TRBJ1-2, with D unresolved. This CDR3 is 13 amino acids long. The germline V and J ends were trimmed by 5 bases and 1 base, with 8 bases remaining between them. CDR1 and CDR2 (germline): SEHNR, FQNEAQ (reference sequence). CDR3 bases: TGTGCCAGCAGCAGACTGGATAACTATGGCTACACCTTC. This encodes CASSRLDNYGYTF. Supplemented by reference TRBV7-9 and TRBJ1-2, the full variable domain reads DTGVSQNPRHKITKRGQNVTFRCDPISEHNRLYWYRQTLGQGPEFLTYFQNEAQLEKSRLLSDRFSAERPKGSFSTLEIQRTEQGDSAMYLCASSRLDNYGYTFGSGTRLTVV.